This TCR beta chain comes out of a study of blood T cell repertoires in COVID-19. Study details: Sites across the United States, Italy and Spain contributed samples from acute and convalescent COVID-19. Sources were T cells, B-cell-depleted T cells, or PBMCs; the material itself was cDNA or gDNA.

The CDR3 consists of 18 residues. The ends were cut back, 1 base at V and 3 bases at J, with 19 bases in the middle. Per germline, CDR1 LGHDT and CDR2 YNNKEL (reference sequence). Per the study methods: The authors estimated nucleated cell counts from reference gene primer amplification. Assay: immunoSEQ multiplex PCR; the TCRdb copy retains only in-frame clones and omits some. That table is the source of V, J and clone size, and D and trimming were worked out from the DNA. The profile covers some 42,000 clones, with around 90% appearing a single time and 0.4% taken by the ten largest. This receptor was taken from a human donor in a cohort sampled during active COVID-19. Source material: peripheral blood. The rearrangement uses TRBV3-1 (or the pseudogene TRBV3-2) and TRBJ2-1; perhaps TRBD2 as D (7 bases). The CDR3 sequence is CASSQVAGLRGLYNEQFF. The CDR3 region has the DNA TGTGCCAGCAGCCAAGTGGCGGGTTTGCGGGGGCTCTACAATGAGCAGTTCTTC.